A selection of T cell receptor beta chains follows, all from one sample in a study of T-cell reconstitution after alpha-beta-depleted transplantation in children. TCRdb fed the PCR reads into MiXCR, producing one record per CDR3 protein. Of almost 250,000 distinct CDR3 sequences listed, 25% were seen once; the top ten hold 2.6%. The specimen was PBMCs, collected before TCRalphabeta/CD19-depleted stem cell transplant. These receptors were collected from a girl aged 2 to 10 with Fanconi anemia, due to receive a stem cell transplant. CDR3s include the opening cysteine and the closing phenylalanine or tryptophan.

v_call,j_call,cdr3_aa
TRBV29-1,TRBJ1-2,CSAADRGRGYTF
TRBV30,TRBJ1-2,CAWGHRYGYTF
TRBV20-1,TRBJ2-7,CSARPQGYEQYF
TRBV20-1,TRBJ2-7,CSAHRDRASEQYF
TRBV12-3/TRBV12-4,TRBJ2-2,CASSPSVNTGELFF
TRBV15,TRBJ2-5,CATRGPGQETQYF
TRBV12-5,TRBJ1-1,CPSYPGHLNTEAFF
TRBV7-2,TRBJ2-3,CASSLSLDTQYF
TRBV20-1,TRBJ2-7,CSVRRREGDEQYF
TRBV6-1,TRBJ1-1,CASSWDIKQGTMNTEAFF
TRBV21-1,TRBJ2-3,CASSNPNDTSTDTQYF
TRBV5-1,TRBJ2-7,CASSLAYRSYEQYF
TRBV12-3/TRBV12-4,TRBJ2-1,CASSFGANPEQFF
TRBV18,TRBJ2-1,CASSPPGQGHEQFF
TRBV28,TRBJ2-3,CASSQLAGLTDTQYF
TRBV10-3,TRBJ2-1,CAISESPAGVDEQFF
TRBV29-1,TRBJ2-7,CSVESPSSSYEQYF
TRBV7-8,TRBJ2-5,CASSLGQTVRETQYF
TRBV6-2/TRBV6-3,TRBJ2-5,CASSYSTATETQYF
TRBV20-1,TRBJ2-2,CSAFASGIPTGELFF
TRBV5-1,TRBJ2-1,CASSFEGGGYNEQFF
TRBV6-4,TRBJ1-5,CASSAGHSNQPQHF
TRBV29-1,TRBJ2-7,CSVGGVGYEQYF
TRBV4-2,TRBJ2-3,CASSQRPSGKPTDTQYF
TRBV7-3,TRBJ1-6,CASSLLGPDHSPLHF
TRBV27,TRBJ2-7,CASRAGLEAYEQYF